The present entry profiles one T cell receptor beta chain with its context. TCRdb processed the PCR reads anew with MiXCR; each CDR3 protein has one entry. The data hold about 15,000 distinct CDR3 sequences, with 40% to 60% observed a single time. This specimen belongs to a study of tumor-infiltrating lymphocytes in oesophageal squamous cell carcinoma. The germline V gene has CDR1 SGHVT and CDR2 SQSDAQ. Trimming at V came to 4 bases and at J to 7 bases, leaving 15 bases not matched to a gene. This CDR3 has 17 residues. The receptor's source is a male donor with esophageal squamous cell carcinoma. Material: esophageal tumor tissue. The chain has TRBV7-4 and TRBJ2-1; 8 bases agree with TRBD2. Here the CDR3 DNA reads TGTGCCAGCAGCTCAGGACTAGCCGGGGCTTGGGGGAATGAGCAGTTCTTC. Translated: CASSSGLAGAWGNEQFF.